This T cell receptor (beta chain) comes out of a study of Ad26.COV2.S vaccination and SARS-CoV-2 variants. The V and J ends lost 10 bases and 0 bases, in that order; junction bases with no gene match: 12. CDR3 length: 16 residues. CDR1 and CDR2 (germline): MNHEY, SVGEGT. On this clone itself: What it binds is not known.

Treatment defined: about 20 received Ad26.COV2.S at low or high dose, single or two shots; about 5 received placebo; per-sample allocation not given. Repertoires come from day 63 after the first vaccine or placebo injection. Study results and limitations: Vaccinees and placebo recipients showed similar non-spike TCR breadth.

Produced via immunoSEQ multiplex PCR; TCRdb's table is partial and in-frame only. The sample contains more than 400,000 clones, around 91% of which appear only once. The sample in question was peripheral blood, obtained in a trial of Ad26.COV2.S vaccine versus placebo. The receptor was derived from a person between 18 and 59 years old who received the Ad26.COV2.S COVID-19 vaccine or a placebo. The chain has TRBV6-2 or TRBV6-3 and TRBJ2-1, with 7 bases lining up with TRBD2. DNA for the CDR3: TGTGCCATCAGACCTAGCGGCGCTAGCTCCTACAATGAGCAGTTCTTC. Its protein product is CAIRPSGASSYNEQFF.